This TCR beta chain was captured by sequencing in a study of T-cell memory formation after mild COVID-19. Study at large: Largely, TCR clusters stayed within a single donor. Overall study results and limits: Cross-reactive memory seemingly joined, as some responding clones were found in pre-infection memory. Clones from the second wave (peaking day 37) had unconfirmed SARS-CoV-2 specificity. CD8+ contracting clones occupied EMRA, while CD4+ ones occupied mainly CM and EM.

TCRdb reprocessed the 5' RACE reads with MiXCR, giving one entry per CDR3 protein. The sample shows 350,000 to 450,000 distinct CDR3 sequences, 28% of them seen only once. In regard to this clonotype: The antigen is unknown.

The sequenced sample was PBMCs or a T cell subset sorted from them (not recorded which). This sequence originates from an adult woman who had mild COVID-19 (a few samples of this study predate the infection). Cell type and time point are not known.

The CDR3 sequence: CASSRLGLGGANVLTF. For the CDR3, the DNA is TGTGCCAGCAGCAGGTTGGGGTTGGGGGGGGCCAACGTCCTGACTTTC. This chain links TRBV6-2 or TRBV6-3 with TRBJ2-6, with D unresolved. V was trimmed by 6 bases and J by 4 bases, leaving 16 bases between them. CDR3 length equals 16 residues. The germline V gene encodes CDR1 MNHEY and CDR2 SVGEGT.